The 13 T cell receptor beta chains below come from one sample, sequenced in a study of technical replicates of blood from several donors. Profiled with immunoSEQ multiplex PCR; TCRdb holds only in-frame clones, not every one. This sample has 84,000 or so clones, with about 94% found just once. Sequenced material: T cells isolated from PBMCs. The source is a human donor in good health.

This chain uses TRBV10-1 with TRBJ1-4; TRBD1 aligns across 7 bases. Germline assignment: CDR1 WNHNN and CDR2 SYGVQD (reference sequence). V gave up 6 bases and J gave up 2 bases; unmatched junction bases: 3. This CDR3 has 14 amino acids. The CDR3 bases are TGCGCCAGCAGCTCGGGACAGACTAATGAAAAACTGTTTTTT. It translates to CASSSGQTNEKLFF.

This clone showed up just a few times. The DNA for the CDR3 is TGTGCCAGCAGCTCCCTTCTTCGGGACAGGGTAGGCGAAGCTTTCTTT. As protein: CASSSLLRDRVGEAFF. The chain combines TRBV13 with TRBJ1-1, with TRBD1 identical over 9 bases. V dropped 4 bases and J dropped 8; count of bases not matched to a gene: 14. The CDR3 covers 16 residues. The V gene's germline CDR1 is PRHDT and CDR2 FYEKMQ (reference sequence).

The table lists this clone with a few counts. The chain employs TRBV29-1 and TRBJ2-4; D might be TRBD1 (6 bases). Germline CDR1 reads SQVTM; CDR2 reads ANQGSEA. V was trimmed by 1 base and J by 8 bases, leaving 12 bases between them. The CDR3 covers 13 residues. The CDR3 DNA follows: TGCAGCGTTGAAGGTACAGAGGGGGACATTCAGTACTTC. Its protein is CSVEGTEGDIQYF.

V gene TRBV6-5 combines with J gene TRBJ2-3; 7 bases map to TRBD1. The CDR3 spans 15 residues. V gave up 5 bases and J gave up 1 base; unmatched junction bases: 6. Germline CDR1 reads MNHEY; CDR2 reads SVGAGI. The CDR3 DNA reads TGTGCCAGCAGTCCATGGACAGGCCGCACAGATACGCAGTATTTT. Its translation is CASSPWTGRTDTQYF.

The chain's CDR3 is CASRLGLADNEQFF. In DNA form, the CDR3 reads TGTGCCAGCAGATTGGGACTAGCGGACAATGAGCAGTTCTTC. V usage is TRBV6-5 and J usage is TRBJ2-1, with TRBD2 matching 11 bases. With 6 bases clipped from V and 5 bases from J, the junction kept 3 bases outside the gene matches. The V gene's germline CDR1 is MNHEY and CDR2 SVGAGI. CDR3 length: 14 residues.

V is TRBV30 and J is TRBJ1-2; 9 bases are a match to TRBD1. The CDR3 consists of 14 residues. CDR1 and CDR2 (germline): GTSNPN, SVGIG (reference sequence). The trim removed 4 bases at V and 2 bases at J, leaving 5 bases unmatched. The CDR3, as DNA: TGTGCCTGGACCATAGGACAGGGGAACTATGGCTACACCTTC. Protein product: CAWTIGQGNYGYTF.

The genes are TRBV5-1 and TRBJ2-2, with unresolved D. The CDR3 contains 15 residues. Germline CDR1 SGHRS, CDR2 YFSETQ. The V end was cut by 0 bases, the J end by 2 bases, with 8 bases between. CDR3 DNA sequence: TGCGCCAGCAGCTTGGTCTCCTTTAACACCGGGGAGCTGTTTTTT. This sequence encodes CASSLVSFNTGELFF.

V and J are TRBV7-3 and TRBJ2-7; TRBD2 aligns across 7 bases. V dropped 5 bases and J dropped 4; count of bases not matched to a gene: 5. Germline CDR1 reads SGHTA; CDR2 reads FQGTGA. This CDR3 region has 13 residues. CDR3 amino acids: CASSRVGGYEQYF. As DNA, the CDR3 is TGTGCCAGCAGCCGGGTGGGAGGGTACGAGCAGTACTTC. The variable domain in full, completed from reference TRBV7-3 and TRBJ2-7, reads GAGVSQTPSNKVTEKGKYVELRCDPISGHTALYWYRQSLGQGPEFLIYFQGTGAADDSGLPNDRFFAVRPEGSVSTLKIQRTERGDSAVYLCASSRVGGYEQYFGPGTRLTVT.

The genes are TRBV7-2 and TRBJ2-7; 9 positions match TRBD2. V was pared by 1 base and J by 3 bases, with 4 bases of the junction left unmatched. This CDR3 region has 15 residues. CDR1 SGHTA and CDR2 FQGNSA come from the germline V gene. The CDR3 loop reads CASSLGSGGFYEQYF. The CDR3 DNA reads as TGTGCCAGCAGCTTAGGGAGCGGGGGGTTCTACGAGCAGTACTTC.

The rearrangement uses TRBV7-8 and TRBJ2-1, with D possibly matching TRBD1 (6 bases). Trimming took off 4 bases at V and 6 bases at J, with 16 bases between the two ends. Germline loops: CDR1 SGHVS, CDR2 FQNEAQ. The CDR3 covers 15 residues. The DNA for the CDR3 is TGTGCCAGCAGCTCCACAGGGTTGGCTATCAATGAGCAGTTCTTC. Translating it yields CASSSTGLAINEQFF.

V is TRBV28 and J is TRBJ1-4; possible D gene TRBD1, 5 bases. CDR1 is MDHEN, CDR2 SYDVKM, per germline. V was trimmed by 10 bases and J by 2 bases, leaving 11 bases between them. The CDR3 loop spans 13 amino acids. The CDR3, as DNA: TGTGCCAATACAGGTATCACTAATGAAAAACTGTTTTTT. Residues: CANTGITNEKLFF. Variable domain in full (rest from reference TRBV28 and TRBJ1-4): DVKVTQSSRYLVKRTGEKVFLECVQDMDHENMFWYRQDPGLGLRLIYFSYDVKMKEKGDIPEGYSVSREKKERFSLILESASTNQTSMYLCANTGITNEKLFFGSGTQLSVL.

This chain joins TRBV14 and TRBJ1-2, with D possibly matching TRBD1 (6 bases). From germline, CDR1 is SGHDN and CDR2 FVKESK. V was clipped by 4 bases and J by 8 bases, with 14 bases between them. There are 13 residues in the CDR3. CDR3 DNA: TGTGCCAGCAGCCGGGACACGCGAATCGGCTACACCTTC. It specifies CASSRDTRIGYTF.

V gene TRBV7-9 combines with J gene TRBJ1-1; tentative D call: TRBD1 (5 bases). Germline values: CDR1 SEHNR, CDR2 FQNEAQ (reference sequence). This CDR3 has 16 amino acids. V was shortened by 5 bases and J by 4 bases, with 20 bases between the two germline ends. Written as DNA, the CDR3 is TGTGCCAGCAGCCCTCATCTGGGGGGAGTGGGCACTGAAGCTTTCTTT. This sequence encodes CASSPHLGGVGTEAFF.